These 9 T cell receptor beta chains share one sample of origin, sequenced in a study of STAT3 mutations in large granular lymphocyte leukemia. Points from the study as a whole: Every T-LGLL patient had at least one immunodominant TCRbeta clonotype.

Clones were read by immunoSEQ multiplex PCR, and TCRdb kept only the in-frame ones, dropping some. The table lists approximately 13,000 clones, 90% of them singletons. The antigens these receptors bind are not known. The sample consisted of peripheral blood mononuclear cells. Receptors originate from a man between 35 and 55 years old with T-cell large granular lymphocyte leukemia. Some clones in this sample may be carry-over from other donors' samples.

The CDR3 is CASSSSGGRQETQYF. As DNA, the CDR3 is TGTGCCAGCAGCTCCTCAGGCGGCCGTCAAGAGACCCAGTACTTC. The rearrangement links TRBV9 to TRBJ2-5, with D hard to call. Trimming shortened V by 4 bases and J by 2 bases, and 15 bases separated the two germline ends. Germline values: CDR1 SGDLS, CDR2 YYNGEE. This CDR3 region has 15 residues.

The chain has TRBV18 and TRBJ2-7; D not resolved. V was clipped by 4 bases and J by 4 bases, with 11 bases between them. Germline-derived CDR1 and CDR2 are KGHSH and LQKENI. The CDR3 consists of 13 residues. CDR3 loop: CASSQGRSYEQYF. CDR3 bases: TGTGCCAGCTCACAAGGAAGGTCTTACGAGCAGTACTTC.

V is TRBV11-2 and J is TRBJ2-7; a weak D match, TRBD1 (7 bases). Germline CDR1 and CDR2: SGHAT and FQNNGV. This CDR3 spans 16 amino acids. V lost 1 base and J 3 bases, leaving 16 bases between the germline ends. The chain's CDR3 is CASSLVAGGSLYEQYF. Here the CDR3 DNA reads TGTGCCAGCAGCTTAGTCGCAGGGGGGTCTCTCTACGAGCAGTACTTC.

The J gene is TRBJ2-2, the V gene TRBV11-3; 7 bases agree with TRBD2. The trim removed 1 base at V and 3 bases at J, leaving 2 bases unmatched. The germline V gene has CDR1 SGHNT and CDR2 YENEEA. The CDR3 is made up of 15 amino acids. CDR3: CASSLGSGDTGELFF. The CDR3 nucleotides read TGTGCCAGCAGCTTAGGGAGCGGGGACACCGGGGAGCTGTTTTTT. Complete variable domain (other parts from reference TRBV11-3 and TRBJ2-2): EAGVVQSPRYKIIEKKQPVAFWCNPISGHNTLYWYLQNLGQGPELLIRYENEEAVDDSQLPKDRFSAERLKGVDSTLKIQPAELGDSAVYLCASSLGSGDTGELFFGEGSRLTVL.

Concerning this clone: A read error may produce the germline difference seen at one junction end. The chain employs TRBV4-3 and TRBJ1-1; the D gene is possibly TRBD1 (5 bases). CDR1 is LGHNA and CDR2 is YSLEER in the germline V gene. The CDR3 has 13 residues. The CDR3 protein is CASSQDQGTVAFF. Here the CDR3 DNA reads TGCGCCAGCAGCCAAGATCAAGGGACTGTAGCTTTCTTT.

This chain joins TRBV11-2 and TRBJ1-1; D call uncertain. The CDR3 sequence is 12 residues long. Germline V gene data show CDR1 as SGHAT and CDR2 as FQNNGV. The germline V and J ends were trimmed by 5 bases and 2 bases, with 6 bases remaining between them. CDR3 region: CASSPVNTEAFF. The CDR3 DNA is TGTGCCAGCAGCCCAGTTAACACTGAAGCTTTCTTT.

About this clone itself: Additional DNA sequences in this sample encode the identical CDR3. The rearrangement uses TRBV27 and TRBJ2-3, with 8 positions matching TRBD2. This CDR3 has 13 amino acids. Germline values: CDR1 MNHEY, CDR2 SMNVEV (reference sequence). The ends lost 4 bases at V and 5 bases at J; junction bases unmatched: 2. The CDR3 DNA reads as TGTGCCAGCAGTTCGACTAGCGAAGATACGCAGTATTTT. Its protein product is CASSSTSEDTQYF.

The chain combines TRBV7-9 with TRBJ1-1; no definite D call. CDR3 length: 15 residues. CDR1 SEHNR and CDR2 FQNEAQ come from the germline V gene (reference sequence). Between the trimmed V and J ends, which lost 1 base and 7 bases, there was a span of 16 bases. CDR3 region: CASSLVGGQSHEAFF. CDR3 nucleotide sequence: TGTGCCAGCAGCTTAGTTGGTGGGCAGTCCCATGAAGCTTTCTTT.

The CDR3 bases are TGCGCCAGCAGCCCCGACGACAGGACGAACACCGGGGAGCTGTTTTTT. Amino acids: CASSPDDRTNTGELFF. The V call is TRBV4-1, the J call TRBJ2-2; D is perhaps TRBD1 (6 bases). The CDR3 is 16 amino acids. The V end was cut by 4 bases, the J end by 0 bases, with 12 bases between. Germline assignment: CDR1 MGHRA and CDR2 YSYEKL.